What follows are 15 T cell receptor beta chains derived from one specimen sequenced in a study of cytomegalovirus exposure and HLA in healthy donors. TCRdb's table, derived via immunoSEQ multiplex PCR, lists solely in-frame clones and lacks some. Of about 89,000 clones in the sample, less than 90% were seen once. Sequenced sample: PBMCs. These receptor sequences come from a young woman in good health and CMV-seropositive.

In this sample, this clone turned up once. The CDR3 loop reads CARVGTPSSYNEQFF. The CDR3 DNA sequence: TGTGCCAGGGTGGGCACCCCGAGCTCCTACAATGAGCAGTTCTTC. The chain has TRBV27 and TRBJ2-1; D gene ambiguous. The CDR3 consists of 15 residues. Trimming shortened V by 9 bases and J by 0 bases, and 15 bases separated the two germline ends. Germline V lookup: CDR1 MNHEY, CDR2 SMNVEV (reference sequence).

The count of this clone is one. The rearrangement links TRBV28 to TRBJ1-2; 11 bases agree with TRBD1. The V and J ends lost 6 bases and 7 bases, in that order; junction bases with no gene match: 4. The CDR3 runs to 13 residues. CDR1 is MDHEN and CDR2 is SYDVKM in the germline V gene. This chain's CDR3 is CASRLDRGRGYTF. In DNA, the CDR3 is TGTGCCAGCAGGCTGGACAGGGGGCGTGGCTACACCTTC.

The DNA for the CDR3 is TGTGCCAGCAGTTTGGGGGGTAATACGCAGTATTTT. As protein: CASSLGGNTQYF. The V call is TRBV14, the J call TRBJ2-3; weak D call: TRBD2 (6 bases). This CDR3 comprises 12 residues. Trimming took 6 bases from V and 7 from J, leaving 11 bases between them. Per the germline V gene, CDR1 is SGHDN and CDR2 is FVKESK.

The chain is built from TRBV6-5 and TRBJ1-1, with D maybe TRBD1 (6 bases). In germline, CDR1 is MNHEY, CDR2 SVGAGI. V gave up 6 bases and J gave up 0 bases, with 11 bases separating them. The CDR3 runs 14 residues. The CDR3 protein is CASSPGHLNTEAFF. The CDR3 coding sequence is TGTGCCAGCAGCCCGGGACACCTGAACACTGAAGCTTTCTTT.

V and J are TRBV10-3 and TRBJ2-1; D remains ambiguous. The CDR3 runs 12 residues. The germline gives CDR1 ENHRY, CDR2 SYGVKD. V gave up 4 bases and J gave up 5 bases, with 6 bases separating them. The CDR3 DNA reads as TGTGCCATCAGTGCCAGTGACAATGAGCAGTTCTTC. Translated: CAISASDNEQFF.

V and J are TRBV10-2 and TRBJ2-7, with D maybe TRBD1 (6 bases). Germline values: CDR1 WSHSY, CDR2 SAAADI. The length of the CDR3 is 16 residues. Trimming removed 5 bases at V and 3 bases at J, with 20 bases between. Written as DNA, the CDR3 is TGCGCCAGCAGTTGGTCGGTTCCAGGGGAAATCTACGAGCAGTACTTC. Protein sequence: CASSWSVPGEIYEQYF.

This CDR3 reads CASSPARGGLEKLFF. In DNA form, the CDR3 reads TGTGCCAGCTCACCGGCGCGCGGAGGTCTGGAAAAACTGTTTTTT. The chain links TRBV18 to TRBJ1-4; no firm D call. V lost 3 bases, J lost 8 bases, and 16 bases lay in between. The CDR3 totals 15 residues. Germline CDR1 is KGHSH and CDR2 is LQKENI.

The genes are TRBV19 and TRBJ1-3; TRBD1 might be the D (6 bases). The V and J ends lost 5 bases and 0 bases respectively, with 11 bases between them. Germline values: CDR1 LNHDA, CDR2 SQIVND (reference sequence). The CDR3 loop spans 15 amino acids. In DNA form, the CDR3 reads TGTGCCAGTAGTCCAGGGGACTACTCTGGAAACACCATATATTTT. It translates to CASSPGDYSGNTIYF.

The rearrangement joins TRBV12-5 to TRBJ1-1, with a possible D match to TRBD1 (6 bases). The CDR3 length is 14 residues. Germline V gene data show CDR1 as LGHNT and CDR2 as FRNRAP. V dropped 6 bases and J dropped 1 base, with 12 bases sitting between them. The CDR3 spells CASGPPDRNTEAFF. CDR3 nucleotides: TGTGCTAGTGGCCCCCCGGACAGGAACACTGAAGCTTTCTTT.

The V gene is TRBV7-9, the J gene TRBJ2-3, with D maybe TRBD1 (5 bases). The CDR3 consists of 15 residues. Germline CDR1 SEHNR, CDR2 FQNEAQ (reference sequence). V was pared by 1 base and J by 2 bases, with 10 bases between. The CDR3 DNA sequence: TGTGCCAGCAGCTTAGGACAGTCGCCCACAGATACGCAGTATTTT. Residues: CASSLGQSPTDTQYF.

The rearrangement links TRBV18 to TRBJ1-6; 12 nucleotides match TRBD1. CDR1 and CDR2 from the germline V gene are KGHSH and LQKENI. The CDR3 is made up of 16 amino acids. After removal of 4 bases from V and 7 bases from J, the junction contained 5 bases not matched to a gene. Here the CDR3 DNA reads TGTGCCAGCTCACTCGGGACAGGGGGCATGAATTCACCCCTCCACTTT. Amino acid sequence: CASSLGTGGMNSPLHF.

The chain links TRBV7-9 to TRBJ1-3; D is ambiguous. Between the trimmed V and J ends, which lost 11 bases and 4 bases, there was a span of 9 bases. The CDR3 totals 11 residues. The germline V gene has CDR1 SEHNR and CDR2 FQNEAQ (reference sequence). CDR3 nucleotides: TGTGCCCCGGGTGCGGGAAACACCATATATTTT. As protein: CAPGAGNTIYF.

J is TRBJ2-7 and V is TRBV18; TRBD2 matches 12 bases. Germline V gene sequence: CDR1 KGHSH, CDR2 LQKENI. The V segment lost 5 bases and the J segment 4 bases; nucleotides outside the gene matches: 3. The CDR3 runs to 14 residues. The CDR3 is CASSTTSGSYEQYF. The CDR3 nucleotides are TGTGCCAGCTCAACGACTAGCGGGAGTTACGAGCAGTACTTC.

The V gene is TRBV4-1, the J gene TRBJ1-5, with D possibly TRBD1 on 5 matching bases. CDR3 size: 16 residues. V lost 0 bases and J 2 bases, leaving 11 bases between the germline ends. Germline CDR1 reads MGHRA; CDR2 reads YSYEKL. The CDR3 sequence: CASSQDHGAGNQPQHF. The CDR3 DNA reads as TGCGCCAGCAGCCAAGACCATGGGGCGGGCAATCAGCCCCAGCATTTT.

The CDR3 bases are TGTGCCAGCACACTAGCGGGGTCTACCTACGAGCAGTACTTC. This codes for CASTLAGSTYEQYF. The V call is TRBV28, the J call TRBJ2-7; 10 nucleotides align to TRBD2. The CDR3 loop spans 14 amino acids. V lost 7 bases to trimming and J lost 2 bases; unmatched junction nucleotides: 5. Germline values: CDR1 MDHEN, CDR2 SYDVKM.